One sample yielded the 20 T cell receptor beta chains listed below, sequenced in a study of metastatic and nonmetastatic thyroid tumors. TCRdb re-analyzed the PCR reads using MiXCR. The sample shows 43,000 or so clones, under 20% of them seen only once. No treatment of any kind had been given to any patient before thyroid surgery. The sample taken for sequencing was blood. The receptors come from a female donor with papillary thyroid cancer or a benign thyroid nodule (not recorded which). Some clones in this sample may be carry-over from other donors' samples.

This clone was detected only a few times. V usage is TRBV19 and J usage is TRBJ2-2; a possible D gene is TRBD2 (5 bases). Germline CDR1 is LNHDA and CDR2 is SQIVND (reference sequence). V lost 9 bases, J lost 7 bases, and 12 bases lay in between. This CDR3 is built from 12 residues. The CDR3 bases are TGTGCCAGGAAGACTATTGGCGGGGAGCTGTTTTTT. Protein: CARKTIGGELFF.

The V and J genes are TRBV4-1 and TRBJ2-1; the match to TRBD2 covers 9 bases. CDR3 length equals 17 residues. Trimming cost V 1 base and J 0 bases; bases outside gene matches: 4. Germline V CDR1 and CDR2: MGHRA, YSYEKL. CDR3 amino acids: CASSQAWTSVSYNEQFF. The CDR3, as DNA: TGCGCCAGCAGCCAAGCTTGGACTAGCGTCTCCTACAATGAGCAGTTCTTC.

Comment on this clone: The junction and the germline gene differ at one end; a read error may be behind it. The V call is TRBV2, the J call TRBJ2-2; possibly TRBD1 for D (6 bases). Germline-derived CDR1 and CDR2 are SNHLY and FYNNEI. The CDR3 sequence is 15 residues long. CDR3 sequence: CAISVSAGVNGELFF. Here the CDR3 DNA reads TGTGCCATCAGTGTATCGGCAGGGGTCAACGGGGAGCTGTTTTTT.

This clone was observed a handful of times. The gene calls are TRBV4-2 and TRBJ1-1; a possible D gene is TRBD1 (5 bases). The germline V and J ends were trimmed by 0 bases and 4 bases, with 12 bases remaining between them. This CDR3 spans 15 amino acids. The germline V gene encodes CDR1 LGHNA and CDR2 YNFKEQ. Here the CDR3 DNA reads TGTGCCAGCAGCCAAGAGAGCGAGGGGCGCACTGAAGCTTTCTTT. This codes for CASSQESEGRTEAFF.

This clone was picked up many times. The gene calls are TRBV12-3 or TRBV12-4 and TRBJ2-5; D gene uncertain. V lost 5 bases and J 1 base, leaving 14 bases between the germline ends. CDR3 length: 15 residues. The CDR3 nucleotides are TGTGCCAGCAGTCCCCCTCAAGCCGTCCAAGAGACCCAGTACTTC. Translated, it gives CASSPPQAVQETQYF.

This clone was counted ten times or more. This chain links TRBV2 with TRBJ1-5; D may be TRBD1 (5 bases). The CDR3 loop spans 14 amino acids. Germline values: CDR1 SNHLY, CDR2 FYNNEI. Deletions cut 5 bases from V and 3 bases from J, with 11 bases between. CDR3 sequence (DNA): TGTGCCAGCAGTAAGGACACCCTCAATCAGCCCCAGCATTTT. Protein: CASSKDTLNQPQHF.

Note on this clone: Sequence at one end of the junction differs from germline and may be a read error. The V gene is TRBV6-1, the J gene TRBJ2-1, with D possibly matching TRBD1 (5 bases). The CDR3 has 13 amino acids. Germline CDR1 reads MNHNS; CDR2 reads SASEGT. The CDR3 nucleotides read TGTGCCAGCAGTGAAGAGGGGTCCGATGAGCGGTTCTTC. Translated, it gives CASSEEGSDERFF.

This clone was observed many times. In DNA, the CDR3 is TGTGCCAGTAGTATCTGGGAGTGGAACACTGAAGCTTTCTTT. Amino acid sequence: CASSIWEWNTEAFF. The rearrangement uses TRBV19 and TRBJ1-1; D is ambiguous. CDR1 and CDR2 (germline): LNHDA, SQIVND (reference sequence). The CDR3 runs to 14 residues. Trimming took off 3 bases at V and 1 base at J, with 9 bases between the two ends. The full variable domain, rest sourced from reference TRBV19 and TRBJ1-1, is DGGITQSPKYLFRKEGQNVTLSCEQNLNHDAMYWYRQDPGQGLRLIYYSQIVNDFQKGDIAEGYSVSREKKESFPLTVTSAQKNPTAFYLCASSIWEWNTEAFFGQGTRLTVV.

This clone occurred many times. This chain connects TRBV6-6 to TRBJ1-5; a possible D gene is TRBD1 (5 bases). The CDR3 runs to 14 residues. Trimming took off 2 bases at V and 3 bases at J, with 8 bases between the two ends. The germline gives CDR1 MNHNY, CDR2 SVGAGI (reference sequence). CDR3 in DNA: TGTGCCAGCAGTTACATACAGGACAATCAGCCCCAGCATTTT. Protein sequence: CASSYIQDNQPQHF.

This chain links TRBV12-3 or TRBV12-4 with TRBJ2-7; 8 bases line up with TRBD1. CDR3 length equals 14 residues. CDR3 loop: CGCSLFDRGYEQYF. In nucleotides, the CDR3 is TGTGGGTGCAGTTTATTCGACAGGGGCTACGAGCAGTACTTC.

This clone was picked up many times. The identical CDR3 is also encoded by other nucleotide sequences in the sample. The V gene is TRBV7-9, the J gene TRBJ1-2, with TRBD1 as a possible D gene (5 bases). This CDR3 is 13 amino acids long. Germline V gene lookup returns CDR1 SEHNR and CDR2 FQNEAQ (reference sequence). V shed 0 bases and J shed 8 bases, with 10 bases lying between them. CDR3 sequence reads: CASSLAGGRGYTF. The CDR3 DNA reads TGTGCCAGCAGCTTAGCTGGGGGGAGGGGCTACACCTTC.

As DNA, the CDR3 is TGTGCCAGCAGCCATGGATTTAGCGGGAGAGAAAGCCGGTACAATGAGCAGTTCTTC. Its protein is CASSHGFSGRESRYNEQFF. The chain carries TRBV14 and TRBJ2-1, with 9 bases lining up with TRBD2. V trimming: 3 bases; J trimming: 4 bases; junction bases outside the gene matches: 16. The CDR3 sequence is 19 residues long. Germline CDR1 SGHDN, CDR2 FVKESK.

This clone came up many times. The J gene is TRBJ2-4, the V gene TRBV27, with 7 nucleotides matching TRBD2. With 6 bases clipped from V and 5 bases from J, the junction kept 4 bases outside the gene matches. The germline V gene has CDR1 MNHEY and CDR2 SMNVEV (reference sequence). The CDR3 has 13 amino acids. In nucleotides, the CDR3 is TGTGCCAGCAGGAGGGCGGGGGAAAACATTCAGTACTTC. Translating it yields CASRRAGENIQYF.

This clone has ten or more counts. This sequence joins TRBV10-1 and TRBJ2-7, with D hard to call. The CDR3 has 13 residues. V gave up 0 bases and J gave up 6 bases, with 9 bases separating them. CDR1 and CDR2 (germline): WNHNN, SYGVQD (reference sequence). The CDR3 DNA reads as TGCGCCAGCAGTGAGTCTGGGGTGGCCGAGCAGTACTTC. Residues: CASSESGVAEQYF.

This clone was seen only a few times. The chain employs TRBV5-1 and TRBJ1-5; TRBD1 aligns across 9 bases. The V segment lost 4 bases and the J segment 6 bases; nucleotides outside the gene matches: 5. The germline CDR1 and CDR2 sequences are SGHRS and YFSETQ. The CDR3 has 14 residues. The CDR3 DNA reads TGCGCCAGCAGCCTGGGACAGGGCGCTCAGCCCCAGCATTTT. It encodes CASSLGQGAQPQHF.

The chain uses TRBV11-2 and TRBJ2-7, with D tentatively TRBD2 (5 bases). The V gene's germline CDR1 is SGHAT and CDR2 FQNNGV. CDR3 size: 17 residues. Trimming removed 1 base from V and 0 bases from J, with 16 bases in between. The CDR3: CASSLGFRGSSSYEQYF. The CDR3 DNA reads as TGTGCCAGCAGCTTAGGATTTCGGGGTTCCAGCTCCTACGAGCAGTACTTC.

Ten or more counts support this clone. This rearrangement joins TRBV4-2 to TRBJ2-1; 10 bases align to TRBD2. V gave up 8 bases and J gave up 0 bases; unmatched junction bases: 4. The CDR3 spans 15 residues. The V gene's germline CDR1 is LGHNA and CDR2 YNFKEQ. CDR3 residues: CASRPSGSSYNEQFF. Written as DNA, the CDR3 is TGTGCCAGCCGACCTAGCGGGAGCTCCTACAATGAGCAGTTCTTC.

In this sample, this clone turned up many times. This chain links TRBV30 with TRBJ2-6; D gene uncertain. Germline CDR1 and CDR2: GTSNPN and SVGIG (reference sequence). The CDR3 consists of 14 residues. The V end was cut by 8 bases, the J end by 1 base, with 12 bases between. The CDR3 region has the DNA TGTGCCGGGATGGGATTATCTGGGGCCAACGTCCTGACTTTC. Amino acids: CAGMGLSGANVLTF.

This clone has a count of ten or more. This chain connects TRBV2 to TRBJ2-5; TRBD2 aligns across 10 bases. Germline-derived CDR1 and CDR2 are SNHLY and FYNNEI. The CDR3 consists of 15 residues. Trimming took 5 bases from V and 5 from J; bases not matched to a gene: 8. The CDR3: CASSLLVGLAETQYF. As DNA, the CDR3 is TGTGCCAGCAGTCTTCTCGTGGGACTAGCGGAGACCCAGTACTTC.

This clone has ten or more counts. The rearrangement joins TRBV19 to TRBJ1-1; weak D call: TRBD1 (6 bases). CDR1 and CDR2 from the germline V gene are LNHDA and SQIVND (reference sequence). Trimming cost V 6 bases and J 5 bases, with 13 bases left between them. The CDR3 loop spans 13 amino acids. The CDR3 coding sequence is TGTGCCAGTAGCGGGGGGGGCAAGACTGAAGCTTTCTTT. It encodes CASSGGGKTEAFF. The variable domain in full, completed from reference TRBV19 and TRBJ1-1, reads DGGITQSPKYLFRKEGQNVTLSCEQNLNHDAMYWYRQDPGQGLRLIYYSQIVNDFQKGDIAEGYSVSREKKESFPLTVTSAQKNPTAFYLCASSGGGKTEAFFGQGTRLTVV.